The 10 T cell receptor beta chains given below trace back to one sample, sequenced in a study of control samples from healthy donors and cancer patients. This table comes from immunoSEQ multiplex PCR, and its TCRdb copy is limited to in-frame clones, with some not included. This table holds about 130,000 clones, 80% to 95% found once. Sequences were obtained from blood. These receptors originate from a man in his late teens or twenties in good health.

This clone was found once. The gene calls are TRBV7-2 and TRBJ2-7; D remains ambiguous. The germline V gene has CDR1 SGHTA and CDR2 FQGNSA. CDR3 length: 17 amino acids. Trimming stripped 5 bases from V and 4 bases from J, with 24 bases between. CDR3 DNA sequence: TGTGCCAGCAGCCCCACCTATCCCCGGGCCAGTGAATACGAGCAGTACTTC. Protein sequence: CASSPTYPRASEYEQYF.

The CDR3 reads CSVGVRDGYTF. Written as DNA, the CDR3 is TGCAGCGTTGGGGTGCGGGATGGCTACACCTTC. The chain employs TRBV29-1 and TRBJ1-2; D remains ambiguous. The CDR3 runs to 11 residues. Trimming removed 4 bases at V and 6 bases at J, with 9 bases between. From germline, CDR1 is SQVTM and CDR2 ANQGSEA.

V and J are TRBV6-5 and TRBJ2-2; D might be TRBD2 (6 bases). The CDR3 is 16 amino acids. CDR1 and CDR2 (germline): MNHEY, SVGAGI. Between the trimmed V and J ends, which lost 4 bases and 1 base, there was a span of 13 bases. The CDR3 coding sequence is TGTGCCAGCAGTTCCCCCGGCGGGATGAACACCGGGGAGCTGTTTTTT. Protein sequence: CASSSPGGMNTGELFF.

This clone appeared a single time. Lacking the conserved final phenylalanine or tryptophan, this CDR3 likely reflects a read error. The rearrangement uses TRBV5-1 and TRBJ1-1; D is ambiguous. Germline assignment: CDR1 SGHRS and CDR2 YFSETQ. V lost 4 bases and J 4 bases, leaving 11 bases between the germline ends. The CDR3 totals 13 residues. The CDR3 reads CASSPRLFTEAFS. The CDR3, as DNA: TGCGCCAGCAGCCCCCGTCTGTTCACTGAAGCTTTCTCT.

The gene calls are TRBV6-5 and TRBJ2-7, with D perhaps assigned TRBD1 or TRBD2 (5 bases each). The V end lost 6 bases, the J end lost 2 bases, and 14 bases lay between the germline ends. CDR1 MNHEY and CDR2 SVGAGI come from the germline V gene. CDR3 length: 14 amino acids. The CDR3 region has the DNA TGTGCCAGCAGCCTAGAGGGGATGGCCTACGAGCAGTACTTC. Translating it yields CASSLEGMAYEQYF.

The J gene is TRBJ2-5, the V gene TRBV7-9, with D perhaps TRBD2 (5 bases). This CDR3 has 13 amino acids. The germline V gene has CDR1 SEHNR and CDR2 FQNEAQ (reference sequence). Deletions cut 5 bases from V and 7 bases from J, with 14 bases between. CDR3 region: CASSTGLLGTQYF. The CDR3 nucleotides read TGTGCCAGCAGCACCGGACTCCTGGGGACCCAGTACTTC.

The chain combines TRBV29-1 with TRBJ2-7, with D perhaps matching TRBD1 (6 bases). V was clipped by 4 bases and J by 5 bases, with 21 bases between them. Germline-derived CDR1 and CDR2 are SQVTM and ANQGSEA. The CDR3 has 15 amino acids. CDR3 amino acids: CSVVGRGKVSHEQYF. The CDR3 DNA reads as TGCAGCGTTGTGGGAAGGGGGAAAGTTAGCCACGAGCAGTACTTC.

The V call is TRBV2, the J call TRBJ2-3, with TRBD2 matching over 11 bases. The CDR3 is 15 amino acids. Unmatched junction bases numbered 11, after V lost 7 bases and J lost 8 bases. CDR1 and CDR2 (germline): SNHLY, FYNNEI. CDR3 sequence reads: CASNPELAGGSTQYF. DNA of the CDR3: TGTGCCAGCAATCCGGAGCTAGCGGGGGGTAGTACGCAGTATTTT. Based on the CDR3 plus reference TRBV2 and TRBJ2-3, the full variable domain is EPEVTQTPSHQVTQMGQEVILRCVPISNHLYFYWYRQILGQKVEFLVSFYNNEISEKSEIFDDQFSVERPDGSNFTLKIRSTKLEDSAMYFCASNPELAGGSTQYFGPGTRLTVL.

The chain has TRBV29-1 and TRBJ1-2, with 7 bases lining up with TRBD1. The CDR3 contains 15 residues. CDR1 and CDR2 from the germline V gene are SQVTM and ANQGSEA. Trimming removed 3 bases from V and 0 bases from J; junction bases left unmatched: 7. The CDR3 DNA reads TGCAGCGTTGATCTGGCAGGGGGATCTAACTATGGCTACACCTTC. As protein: CSVDLAGGSNYGYTF.

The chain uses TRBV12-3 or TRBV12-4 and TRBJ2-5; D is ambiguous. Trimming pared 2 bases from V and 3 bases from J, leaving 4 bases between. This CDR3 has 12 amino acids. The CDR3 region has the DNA TGTGCCAGCAGTTTAATAGAAGAGACCCAGTACTTC. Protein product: CASSLIEETQYF.